This TCR beta chain was captured in a study of CDR3 diversity in severe acne. The CDR3 spans 13 residues. Germline loops: CDR1 SEHNR, CDR2 FQNEAQ (reference sequence). TCRdb reprocessed the PCR reads via MiXCR and lists one record per CDR3 protein. The data contain tens of thousands of distinct CDR3 sequences, 45% to 55% of them singletons. Notes on this clonotype: The junction departs from the called germline gene at one end, perhaps through a read error.

The sequence derives from a male donor in good health, without acne. The sample comprised blood. V gene TRBV7-9 combines with J gene TRBJ2-7; D gene unclear. Here the CDR3 reads CASWLGPPVEQYF. The CDR3 DNA is TGCGCCAGCTGGTTAGGACCCCCCGTCGAGCAGTACTTC.